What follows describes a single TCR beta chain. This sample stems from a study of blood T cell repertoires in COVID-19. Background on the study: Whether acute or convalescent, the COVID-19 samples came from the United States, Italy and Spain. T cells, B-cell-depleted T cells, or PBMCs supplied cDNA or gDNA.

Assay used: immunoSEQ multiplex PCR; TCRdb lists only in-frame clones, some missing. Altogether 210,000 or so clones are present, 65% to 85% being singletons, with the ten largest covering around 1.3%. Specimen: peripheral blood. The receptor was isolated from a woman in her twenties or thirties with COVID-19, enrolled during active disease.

DNA for the CDR3: TGTGCCAGCAGTTTAGCTGTCGGCTACGAGCAGTACTTC. Translation: CASSLAVGYEQYF. The gene calls are TRBV27 and TRBJ2-7; no firm D call. Trimming cost V 2 bases and J 3 bases, with 8 bases left between them. The germline V gene encodes CDR1 MNHEY and CDR2 SMNVEV (reference sequence). The CDR3 covers 13 residues.